A single T cell receptor beta chain is shown here with its context. What it binds is not known. Per the germline V gene, CDR1 is MDHEN and CDR2 is SYDVKM. CDR3 length equals 17 residues. V was pared by 5 bases and J by 2 bases, with 14 bases of the junction left unmatched. The data stem from a study of cytomegalovirus exposure and HLA in healthy donors. Whole-study results and caveats: Analyses of presence and absence presupposed an approximately uniform sequencing depth across donors. Later genetic work tied a missense DCLRE1C variant to beta-chain V and J trimming. Rare TCR sequences predominated, though certain public TCRs were found in many donors.

A multiplex PCR was run with 60 Vbeta primers and 13 Jbeta primers. The protocol was immunoSEQ multiplex PCR, while the TCRdb copy is restricted to in-frame clones and leaves out a portion. The sample yields about 130,000 clones, approximately 62% seen once. Sequencing was performed on PBMCs. This chain links TRBV28 with TRBJ1-1, with 7 nucleotides matching TRBD1. The receptor was isolated from a human donor in good health. The CDR3 spells CASSTTGQLMPNTEAFF. The CDR3 DNA reads as TGTGCCAGCAGTACCACGGGACAGCTGATGCCTAACACTGAAGCTTTCTTT.